This T cell receptor beta chain is from a study of graft-versus-host responses after intestinal transplantation. General study points: Among recipient marrow samples, GvH clones were found; some appeared first in ileum or blood.

Germline assignment: CDR1 SGHVS and CDR2 FNYEAQ. This CDR3 region has 15 residues. V lost 5 bases to trimming and J lost 4 bases; unmatched junction nucleotides: 9. This clone was found once. Its antigen is still unknown. Produced via immunoSEQ multiplex PCR; TCRdb's table is partial and in-frame only. The data contain 45,000 to 55,000 clones, roughly nine tenths of them singletons. This clonotype originated in a human patient who received an intestinal transplant, so some T cells may come from the graft donor. The chain couples TRBV7-6 to TRBJ1-2; 8 bases match TRBD1. Sequencing used PBMCs, obtained nearly 670 days after intestinal transplant. Here the CDR3 reads CASSPRGTGGYGYTF. In DNA form, the CDR3 reads TGTGCCAGCAGCCCCCGCGGGACAGGAGGCTATGGCTACACCTTC.